This T cell receptor beta chain came from a study of shared clonotypes between healthy human individuals. This CDR3 has 16 residues. V gave up 1 base and J gave up 0 bases, with 10 bases separating them. CDR1 MGHRA and CDR2 YSYEKL come from the germline V gene. Every subset's genomic DNA went evenly onto several immunoSEQ plates. The method was immunoSEQ multiplex PCR; TCRdb's version includes in-frame clones alone and lacks a portion of them. The table has a few million clones, 80% to 95% seen once. The naive CD8 subset, CD45RO-negative cells positively selected for CCR7, excluded terminally differentiated effector memory CD45RA+ cells. Study-wide findings and caveats: Estimated clonotype richness was generally higher in naive than memory subsets. The genetic and exposure-history diversity represented was limited by few donors. A handful of donors held approximately 4.6% of naive CD4 clonotypes in common.

This clone was seen once. Its antigen is currently unknown. The material sequenced was naive CD8+ T cells from PBMCs. The chain links TRBV4-1 to TRBJ1-3; D gene unclear. The TCR was taken from a man between 18 and 29 years old in good health. Some clones in this sample may be carry-over from other donors' samples. The chain's CDR3 is CASSQVLYSSGNTIYF. The CDR3 DNA sequence: TGCGCCAGCAGCCAAGTGTTATATTCCTCTGGAAACACCATATATTTT.